This passage covers 7 T cell receptor beta chains from one sample sequenced in a study of shared clonotypes between healthy human individuals. Produced via immunoSEQ multiplex PCR; TCRdb's table is partial and in-frame only. The sample has over a million clones; about 75% are singletons. The source material was memory CD4+ T cells sorted from blood. The subset denotes: CD45RA-negative fraction. The receptors stem from a man younger than 30 in good health.

The V and J genes are TRBV5-1 and TRBJ1-3; 10 bases line up with TRBD1. V gave up 2 bases and J gave up 0 bases; unmatched junction bases: 8. This CDR3 has 18 residues. Germline assignment: CDR1 SGHRS and CDR2 YFSETQ. The DNA for the CDR3 is TGCGCCAGCAGCTTATCTCCGGGACAGGGGAACTCTGGAAACACCATATATTTT. It translates to CASSLSPGQGNSGNTIYF.

The chain links TRBV2 to TRBJ2-7, with D uncertain. The CDR3 length is 12 residues. Germline-derived CDR1 and CDR2 are SNHLY and FYNNEI. V dropped 11 bases and J dropped 3 bases, with 14 bases sitting between them. CDR3 nucleotide sequence: TGTGCCTCCCGGGCCCAAGGCTACGAGCAGTACTTC. Translating it yields CASRAQGYEQYF.

Turning to this clone: At the DNA level, this CDR3 is encoded by other sequences in the same sample as well. The chain recombines TRBV2 with TRBJ2-3; D gene uncertain. CDR1 and CDR2 (germline): SNHLY, FYNNEI. The CDR3 spans 12 residues. Between the trimmed V and J ends, which lost 4 bases and 1 base, there was a span of 3 bases. The CDR3 protein is CASSVGTDTQYF. Written as DNA, the CDR3 is TGTGCCAGCAGTGTTGGCACAGATACGCAGTATTTT.

This sequence joins TRBV5-1 and TRBJ2-2, with D unclear. The CDR3 consists of 15 residues. Germline values: CDR1 SGHRS, CDR2 YFSETQ. The V end lost 2 bases, the J end lost 1 base, and 9 bases lay between the germline ends. The CDR3 sequence is CASSLETRNTGELFF. The CDR3 DNA reads TGCGCCAGCAGCTTAGAGACACGGAACACCGGGGAGCTGTTTTTT.

This clone was counted a few times. The genes are TRBV10-3 and TRBJ1-1; 10 positions match TRBD1. This CDR3 has 14 amino acids. Germline V gene lookup returns CDR1 ENHRY and CDR2 SYGVKD. V was clipped by 11 bases and J by 2 bases; unmatched bases: 8. The DNA of the CDR3 is TGTGCCGTGACCTGGGACAGGGGAAACACTGAAGCTTTCTTT. It encodes CAVTWDRGNTEAFF.

The chain is built from TRBV21-1 and TRBJ2-1; the D call of TRBD2 is as the table states it, not checked on the DNA. TRBV21-1 is a listed pseudogene. This CDR3 has 18 amino acids. CDR3 region: CASSKDRTSGRAYNEQFF. In DNA form, the CDR3 reads TGTGCCAGCAGCAAAGATCGGACTAGCGGGAGGGCTTACAATGAGCAGTTCTTC.

The chain combines TRBV19 with TRBJ1-5; possibly TRBD1 for D (5 bases). The CDR3 loop spans 16 amino acids. Germline-derived CDR1 and CDR2 are LNHDA and SQIVND (reference sequence). V was clipped by 3 bases and J by 0 bases, with 12 bases between them. The CDR3 region is CASSISDIYSNQPQHF. For the CDR3, the DNA is TGTGCCAGTAGTATCTCGGACATATATAGCAATCAGCCCCAGCATTTT.